The source of this T cell receptor beta chain is a study of T cell changes during pregnancy in multiple sclerosis. Trimming left V 4 bases short and J 3 bases short, with 9 bases between. CDR1 is SQVTM, CDR2 ANQGSEA, per germline. This CDR3 is built from 12 residues. A remark on this clone: In the same sample, other DNA sequences code for this CDR3.

Using immunoSEQ multiplex PCR, the repertoire was profiled, and TCRdb retains in-frame clones only, with some absent. Of some 80,000 clones in the sample, approximately 94% were seen once. The V gene is TRBV29-1, the J gene TRBJ1-2; TRBD1 might be the D (5 bases). Material: peripheral blood, obtained in the third trimester of pregnancy. This sequence originates from a female donor with multiple sclerosis, enrolled in a pregnancy study. In nucleotides, the CDR3 is TGCAGCGTTGCTACGGGGGACTATGGCTACACCTTC. Translation: CSVATGDYGYTF.